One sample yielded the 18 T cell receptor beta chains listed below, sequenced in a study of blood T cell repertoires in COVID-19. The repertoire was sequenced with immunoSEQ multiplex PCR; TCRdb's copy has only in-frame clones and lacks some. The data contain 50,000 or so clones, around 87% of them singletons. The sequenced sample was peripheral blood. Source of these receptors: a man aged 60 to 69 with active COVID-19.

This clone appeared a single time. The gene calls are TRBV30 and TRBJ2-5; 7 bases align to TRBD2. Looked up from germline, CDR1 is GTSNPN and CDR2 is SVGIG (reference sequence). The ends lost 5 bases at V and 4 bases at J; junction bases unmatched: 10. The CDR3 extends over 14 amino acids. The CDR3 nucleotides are TGTGCCTGGGCCCTCTCGGGAGGAGTAGAGACCCAGTACTTC. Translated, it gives CAWALSGGVETQYF.

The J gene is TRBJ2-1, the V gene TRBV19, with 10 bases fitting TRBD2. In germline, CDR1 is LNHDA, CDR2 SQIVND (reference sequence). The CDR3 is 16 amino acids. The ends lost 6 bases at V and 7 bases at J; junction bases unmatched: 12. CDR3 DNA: TGTGCCAGTAGCGGAGGTCGTACTAGCGGGATAAATGAGCAGTTCTTC. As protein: CASSGGRTSGINEQFF.

The DNA of the CDR3 is TGTGCCAGCTCCCTACAGGGTGGGGGAACTGAAGCTTTCTTT. This sequence encodes CASSLQGGGTEAFF. The rearrangement links TRBV18 to TRBJ1-1; tentative D call: TRBD1 (6 bases). From germline, CDR1 is KGHSH and CDR2 LQKENI. With 6 bases removed from V and 5 bases from J, the gap between germline ends came to 16 bases. The CDR3 has 14 amino acids.

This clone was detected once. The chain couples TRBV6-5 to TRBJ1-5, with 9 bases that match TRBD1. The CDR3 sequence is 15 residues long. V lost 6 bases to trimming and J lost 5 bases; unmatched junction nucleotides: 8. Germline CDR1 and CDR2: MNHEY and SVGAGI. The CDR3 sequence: CASRAGTGNDQPQHF. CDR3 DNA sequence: TGTGCCAGCAGGGCCGGGACAGGGAACGATCAGCCCCAGCATTTT.

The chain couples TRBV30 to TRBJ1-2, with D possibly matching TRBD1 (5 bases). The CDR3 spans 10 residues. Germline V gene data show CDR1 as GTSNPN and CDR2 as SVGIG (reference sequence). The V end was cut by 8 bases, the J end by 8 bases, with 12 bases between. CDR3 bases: TGTGCCGGGGGTCGGAGGGGCTACACCTTC. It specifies CAGGRRGYTF.

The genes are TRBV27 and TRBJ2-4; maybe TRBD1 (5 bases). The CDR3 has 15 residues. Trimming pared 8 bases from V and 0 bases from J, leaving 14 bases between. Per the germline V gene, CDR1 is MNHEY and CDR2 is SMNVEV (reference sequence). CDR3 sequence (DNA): TGTGCCAGCCGGAGCAGGGCCCTAGCCAAAAACATTCAGTACTTC. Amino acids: CASRSRALAKNIQYF.

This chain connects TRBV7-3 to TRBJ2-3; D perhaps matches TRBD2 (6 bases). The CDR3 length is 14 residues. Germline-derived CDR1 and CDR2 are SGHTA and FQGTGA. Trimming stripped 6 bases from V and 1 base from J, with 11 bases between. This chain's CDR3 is CASRERAGTDTQYF. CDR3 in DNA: TGTGCCAGCAGGGAGCGGGCAGGCACAGATACGCAGTATTTT.

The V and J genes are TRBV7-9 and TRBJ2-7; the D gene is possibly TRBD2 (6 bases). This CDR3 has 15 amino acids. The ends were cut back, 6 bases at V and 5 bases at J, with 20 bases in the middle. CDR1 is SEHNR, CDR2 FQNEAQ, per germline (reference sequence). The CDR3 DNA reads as TGTGCCAGCAGTTTGACCCCGGGACTCTTAAACGAGCAGTACTTC. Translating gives CASSLTPGLLNEQYF.

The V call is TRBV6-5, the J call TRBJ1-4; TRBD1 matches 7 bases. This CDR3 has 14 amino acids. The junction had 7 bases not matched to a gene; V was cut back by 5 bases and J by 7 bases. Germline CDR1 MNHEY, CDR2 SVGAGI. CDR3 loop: CASSRGQLIEKLFF. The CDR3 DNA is TGTGCCAGCAGTAGGGGACAGTTAATTGAAAAACTGTTTTTT.

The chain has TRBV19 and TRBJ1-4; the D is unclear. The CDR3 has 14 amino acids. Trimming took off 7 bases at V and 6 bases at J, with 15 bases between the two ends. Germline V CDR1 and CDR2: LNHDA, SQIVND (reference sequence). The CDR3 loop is CASTPDKEDEKLFF. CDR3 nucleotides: TGTGCCAGTACTCCCGACAAGGAGGATGAAAAACTGTTTTTT.

CDR3 bases: TGCACCAGCAGCCACCCCGGACAGGATGAAAAACTGTTTTTT. Encoded protein: CTSSHPGQDEKLFF. The chain links TRBV1 to TRBJ1-4; the D segment call TRBD1 is taken from the table without a DNA check. TRBV1 is an annotated pseudogene. CDR3 length equals 14 residues.

CDR3 in amino acids: CASSLAQANTGELFF. CDR3 sequence (DNA): TGCGCCAGCAGCTTGGCCCAGGCGAACACCGGGGAGCTGTTTTTT. The chain employs TRBV5-1 and TRBJ2-2, with no clear D. The germline V and J ends were trimmed by 0 bases and 0 bases, with 6 bases remaining between them. CDR1 is SGHRS, CDR2 YFSETQ, per germline. The CDR3 extends over 15 amino acids. The full variable domain, completed using reference TRBV5-1 and TRBJ2-2, is KAGVTQTPRYLIKTRGQQVTLSCSPISGHRSVSWYQQTPGQGLQFLFEYFSETQRNKGNFPGRFSGRQFSNSRSEMNVSTLELGDSALYLCASSLAQANTGELFFGEGSRLTVL.

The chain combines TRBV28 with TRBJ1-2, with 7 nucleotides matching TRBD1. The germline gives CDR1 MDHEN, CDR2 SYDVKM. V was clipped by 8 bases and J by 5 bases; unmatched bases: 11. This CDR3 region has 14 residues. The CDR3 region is CASLPGQRIYGYTF. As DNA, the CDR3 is TGTGCCAGCCTCCCGGGACAGCGCATATATGGCTACACCTTC.

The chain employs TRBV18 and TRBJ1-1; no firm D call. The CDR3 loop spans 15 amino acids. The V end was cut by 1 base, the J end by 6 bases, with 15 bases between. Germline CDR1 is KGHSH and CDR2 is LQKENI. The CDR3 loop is CASSPQFSREAEAFF. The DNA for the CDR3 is TGTGCCAGCTCACCACAGTTTTCCCGGGAGGCTGAAGCTTTCTTT.

CDR3 bases: TGCGCCAGCAGCTTGCCCACTAGCTTGAACAATGAGCAGTTCTTC. Translating gives CASSLPTSLNNEQFF. The chain carries TRBV5-1 and TRBJ2-1; D possibly corresponds to TRBD2 (6 bases). The V gene's germline CDR1 is SGHRS and CDR2 YFSETQ. This CDR3 contains 15 residues. V was trimmed by 1 base and J by 5 bases, leaving 13 bases between them. The entire variable domain, with the rest obtained from reference TRBV5-1 and TRBJ2-1, is as follows: KAGVTQTPRYLIKTRGQQVTLSCSPISGHRSVSWYQQTPGQGLQFLFEYFSETQRNKGNFPGRFSGRQFSNSRSEMNVSTLELGDSALYLCASSLPTSLNNEQFFGPGTRLTVL.

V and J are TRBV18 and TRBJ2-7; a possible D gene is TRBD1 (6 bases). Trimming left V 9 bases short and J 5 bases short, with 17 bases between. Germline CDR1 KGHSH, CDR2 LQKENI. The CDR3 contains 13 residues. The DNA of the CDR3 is TGTGCCAGGGACTTCTACAGGGTTCACGAGCAGTACTTC. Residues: CARDFYRVHEQYF.

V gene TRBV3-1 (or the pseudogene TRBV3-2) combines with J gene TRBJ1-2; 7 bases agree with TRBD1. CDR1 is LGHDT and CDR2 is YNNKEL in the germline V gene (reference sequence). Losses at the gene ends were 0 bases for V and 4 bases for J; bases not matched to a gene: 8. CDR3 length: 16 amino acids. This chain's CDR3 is CASSQDPAAGGYGYTF. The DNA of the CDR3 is TGTGCCAGCAGCCAAGACCCCGCTGCAGGGGGCTATGGCTACACCTTC.

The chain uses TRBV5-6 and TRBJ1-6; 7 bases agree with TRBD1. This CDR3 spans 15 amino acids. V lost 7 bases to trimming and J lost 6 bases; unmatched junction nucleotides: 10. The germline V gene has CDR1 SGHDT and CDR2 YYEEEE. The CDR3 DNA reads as TGTGCCAGCTCTCCTCTGGGACAGTCTAATTCACCCCTCCACTTT. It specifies CASSPLGQSNSPLHF.